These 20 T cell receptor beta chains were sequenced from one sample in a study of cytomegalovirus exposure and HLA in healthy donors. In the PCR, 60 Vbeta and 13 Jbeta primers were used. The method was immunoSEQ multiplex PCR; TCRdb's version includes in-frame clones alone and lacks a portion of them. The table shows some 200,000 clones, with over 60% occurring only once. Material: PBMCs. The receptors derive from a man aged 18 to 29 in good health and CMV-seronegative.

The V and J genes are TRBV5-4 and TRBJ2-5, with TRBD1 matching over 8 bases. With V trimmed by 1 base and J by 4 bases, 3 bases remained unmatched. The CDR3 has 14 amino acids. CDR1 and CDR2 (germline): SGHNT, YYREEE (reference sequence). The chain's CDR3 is CASSLQGAVETQYF. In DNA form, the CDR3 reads TGTGCCAGCAGCTTGCAGGGGGCCGTAGAGACCCAGTACTTC.

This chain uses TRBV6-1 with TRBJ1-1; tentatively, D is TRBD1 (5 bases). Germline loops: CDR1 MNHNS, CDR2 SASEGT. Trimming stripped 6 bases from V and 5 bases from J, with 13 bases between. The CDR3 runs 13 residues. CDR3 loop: CASRVWTRTEAFF. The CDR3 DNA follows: TGTGCCAGCAGGGTTTGGACACGAACTGAAGCTTTCTTT.

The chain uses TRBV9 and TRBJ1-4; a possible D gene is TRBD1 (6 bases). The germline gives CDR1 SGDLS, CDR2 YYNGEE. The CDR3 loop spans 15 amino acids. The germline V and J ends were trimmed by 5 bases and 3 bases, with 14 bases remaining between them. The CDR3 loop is CASSKSGGPNEKLFF. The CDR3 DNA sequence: TGTGCCAGCAGTAAAAGCGGGGGCCCTAATGAAAAACTGTTTTTT. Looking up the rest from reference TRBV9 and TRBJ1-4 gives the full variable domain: DSGVTQTPKHLITATGQRVTLRCSPRSGDLSVYWYQQSLDQGLQFLIQYYNGEERAKGNILERFSAQQFPDLHSELNLSSLELGDSALYFCASSKSGGPNEKLFFGSGTQLSVL.

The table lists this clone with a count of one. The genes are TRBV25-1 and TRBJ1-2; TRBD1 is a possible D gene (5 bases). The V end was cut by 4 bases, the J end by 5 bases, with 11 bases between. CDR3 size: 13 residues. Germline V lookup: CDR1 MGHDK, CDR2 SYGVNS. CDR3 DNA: TGTGCCAGCAGTGTGCCAGGGACTTATGGCTACACCTTC. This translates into CASSVPGTYGYTF.

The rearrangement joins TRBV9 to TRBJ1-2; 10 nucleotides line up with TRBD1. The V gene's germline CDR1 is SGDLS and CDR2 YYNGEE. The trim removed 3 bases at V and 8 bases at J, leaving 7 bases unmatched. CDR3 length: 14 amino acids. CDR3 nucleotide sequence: TGTGCCAGCAGCGGACCGACAGGGGGCGAGGGCTACACCTTC. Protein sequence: CASSGPTGGEGYTF.

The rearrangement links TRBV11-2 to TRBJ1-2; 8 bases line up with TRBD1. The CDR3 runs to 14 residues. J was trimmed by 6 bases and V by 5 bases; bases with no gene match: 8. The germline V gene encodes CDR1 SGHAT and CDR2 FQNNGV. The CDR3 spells CASSARTGRDGYTF. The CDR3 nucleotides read TGTGCCAGCAGCGCCCGGACAGGGCGGGATGGCTACACCTTC.

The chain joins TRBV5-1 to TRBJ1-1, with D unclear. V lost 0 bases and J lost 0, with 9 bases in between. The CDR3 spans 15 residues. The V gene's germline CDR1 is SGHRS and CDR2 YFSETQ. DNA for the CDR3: TGCGCCAGCAGCTTGGGGAGGTATCTGAACACTGAAGCTTTCTTT. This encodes CASSLGRYLNTEAFF.

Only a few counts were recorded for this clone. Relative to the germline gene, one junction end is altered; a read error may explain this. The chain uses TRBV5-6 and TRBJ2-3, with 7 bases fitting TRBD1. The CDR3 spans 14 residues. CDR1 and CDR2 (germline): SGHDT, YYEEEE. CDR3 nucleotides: TGTGCCAGCACCTTGAGGGGGCCTGCAGATACGCAGTATTTT. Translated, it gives CASTLRGPADTQYF.

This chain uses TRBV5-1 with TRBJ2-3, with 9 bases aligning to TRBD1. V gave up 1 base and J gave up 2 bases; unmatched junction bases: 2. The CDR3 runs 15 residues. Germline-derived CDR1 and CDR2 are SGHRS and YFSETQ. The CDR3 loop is CASSLRDRATDTQYF. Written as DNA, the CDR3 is TGCGCCAGCAGCTTGAGGGACAGGGCCACAGATACGCAGTATTTT.

In nucleotides, the CDR3 is TGTGCCAGCAGTGAGCAACAGGGGATGGGTGGCTACACCTTC. This translates into CASSEQQGMGGYTF. This rearrangement joins TRBV6-1 to TRBJ1-2; 7 bases map to TRBD1. Germline CDR1 MNHNS, CDR2 SASEGT. V shed 3 bases and J 7 bases; nucleotides not matched to a gene: 8. CDR3 length equals 14 residues.

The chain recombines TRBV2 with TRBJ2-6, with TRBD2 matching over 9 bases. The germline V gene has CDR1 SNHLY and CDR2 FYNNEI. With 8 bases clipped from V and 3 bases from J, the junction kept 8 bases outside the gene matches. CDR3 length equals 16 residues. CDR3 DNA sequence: TGTGCCAGCTGGGGAGTAGCGGGAGTTGGGGCCAACGTCCTGACTTTC. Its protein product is CASWGVAGVGANVLTF.

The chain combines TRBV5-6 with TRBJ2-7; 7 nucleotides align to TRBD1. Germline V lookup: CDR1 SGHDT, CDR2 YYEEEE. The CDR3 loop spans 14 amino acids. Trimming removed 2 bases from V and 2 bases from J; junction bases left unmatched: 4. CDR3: CASSFRGQTYEQYF. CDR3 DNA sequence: TGTGCCAGCAGCTTTAGGGGACAGACCTACGAGCAGTACTTC.

CDR3 in amino acids: CASRDRDWNEKLFF. The CDR3 region has the DNA TGTGCCAGCAGGGACAGGGATTGGAATGAAAAACTGTTTTTT. The chain uses TRBV6-5 and TRBJ1-4, with 8 positions matching TRBD1. Trimming cost V 6 bases and J 5 bases; bases outside gene matches: 5. Germline V gene lookup returns CDR1 MNHEY and CDR2 SVGAGI. This CDR3 region has 14 residues.

This CDR3 reads CASSLIGGTVNEKLFF. The CDR3 DNA reads TGTGCCAGCAGCTTAATCGGGGGGACGGTAAATGAAAAACTGTTTTTT. The rearrangement uses TRBV7-9 and TRBJ1-4; D might be TRBD1 (5 bases). Germline V CDR1 and CDR2: SEHNR, FQNEAQ (reference sequence). V dropped 2 bases and J dropped 5 bases, with 15 bases sitting between them. The CDR3 runs 16 residues. Combining the CDR3 with reference TRBV7-9 and TRBJ1-4 gives the whole variable domain DTGVSQNPRHKITKRGQNVTFRCDPISEHNRLYWYRQTLGQGPEFLTYFQNEAQLEKSRLLSDRFSAERPKGSFSTLEIQRTEQGDSAMYLCASSLIGGTVNEKLFFGSGTQLSVL.

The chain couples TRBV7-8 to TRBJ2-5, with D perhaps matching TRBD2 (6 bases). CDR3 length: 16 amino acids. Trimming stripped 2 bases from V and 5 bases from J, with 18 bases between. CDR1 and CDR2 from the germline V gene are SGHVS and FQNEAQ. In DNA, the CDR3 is TGTGCCAGCAGCTTATTTTCTCTAGCGCTTTCGGAGACCCAGTACTTC. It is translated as CASSLFSLALSETQYF.

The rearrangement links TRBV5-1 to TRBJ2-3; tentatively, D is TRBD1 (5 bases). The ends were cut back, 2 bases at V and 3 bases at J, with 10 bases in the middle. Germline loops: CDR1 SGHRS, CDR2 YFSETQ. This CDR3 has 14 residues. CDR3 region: CASSFGQGTDTQYF. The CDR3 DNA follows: TGCGCCAGCAGCTTTGGCCAGGGTACAGATACGCAGTATTTT.

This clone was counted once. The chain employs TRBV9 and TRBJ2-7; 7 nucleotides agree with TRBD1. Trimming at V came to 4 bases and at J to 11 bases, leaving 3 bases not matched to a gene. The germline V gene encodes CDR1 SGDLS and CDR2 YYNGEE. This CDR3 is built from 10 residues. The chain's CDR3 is CASSLGQKYF. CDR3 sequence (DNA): TGTGCCAGCAGCTTGGGACAGAAGTACTTC.

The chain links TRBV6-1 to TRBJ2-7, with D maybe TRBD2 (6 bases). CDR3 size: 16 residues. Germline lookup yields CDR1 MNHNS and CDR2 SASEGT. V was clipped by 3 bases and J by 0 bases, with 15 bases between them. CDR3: CASSDGPGTVSYEQYF. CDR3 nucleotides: TGTGCCAGCAGTGATGGCCCTGGGACTGTCTCCTACGAGCAGTACTTC.

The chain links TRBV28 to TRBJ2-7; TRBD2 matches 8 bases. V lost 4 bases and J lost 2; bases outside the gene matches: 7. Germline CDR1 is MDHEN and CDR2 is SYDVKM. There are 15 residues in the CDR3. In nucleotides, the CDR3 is TGTGCCAGCAGTTCCCCCACTAGCGGAACCTACGAGCAGTACTTC. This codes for CASSSPTSGTYEQYF.

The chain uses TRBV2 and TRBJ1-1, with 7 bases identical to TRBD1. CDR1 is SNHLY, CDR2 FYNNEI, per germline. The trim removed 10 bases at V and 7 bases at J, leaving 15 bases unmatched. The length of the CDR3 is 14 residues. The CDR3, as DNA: TGTGCCAACCATCAGACAGGGAAAAACCGTGAAGCTTTCTTT. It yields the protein CANHQTGKNREAFF.